A single sample gave rise to the 23 T cell receptor beta chains below, sequenced in a study of cytomegalovirus exposure and HLA in healthy donors. 13 Jbeta primers and 60 Vbeta primers were used for the PCR. Profiled with immunoSEQ multiplex PCR; TCRdb holds only in-frame clones, not every one. The table has about 120,000 clones, around 68% seen once; the top ten hold under 5%. Sequencing input: PBMCs. Every receptor here comes from a man aged 35-49 years in good health and CMV-seropositive.

Sample share makes this clone medium-sized. The chain recombines TRBV28 with TRBJ1-1; 8 bases map to TRBD1. The ends lost 6 bases at V and 3 bases at J; junction bases unmatched: 15. The germline V gene has CDR1 MDHEN and CDR2 SYDVKM. This CDR3 region has 17 residues. CDR3 bases: TGTGCCAGCAGCCGAGGGACAGGCGGTATTCAAGACACTGAAGCTTTCTTT. It translates to CASSRGTGGIQDTEAFF.

There are a few counts of this clone. The chain has TRBV27 and TRBJ2-5, with 8 bases fitting TRBD2. J lost 4 bases, V lost 5 bases, and 15 bases had no gene match. The CDR3 has 17 residues. Germline assignment: CDR1 MNHEY and CDR2 SMNVEV (reference sequence). The CDR3 DNA is TGTGCCAGCAGTCCGCAATTCCTCAGCGGGAGAGGAGAGACCCAGTACTTC. It specifies CASSPQFLSGRGETQYF.

The chain combines TRBV12-5 with TRBJ1-5; possible D gene TRBD1, 5 bases. Trimming took 9 bases from V and 9 from J, leaving 15 bases between them. The germline V gene encodes CDR1 LGHNT and CDR2 FRNRAP. CDR3 size: 12 residues. The CDR3 loop reads CARSRDRRPQHF. DNA for the CDR3: TGTGCTAGATCCAGGGATAGGCGGCCCCAGCATTTT.

This clone was picked up a small number of times. This chain links TRBV15 with TRBJ1-1; 7 bases align to TRBD1. The length of the CDR3 is 14 residues. Germline loops: CDR1 LNHNV, CDR2 YYDKDF (reference sequence). Trimming took 5 bases from V and 2 from J; bases not matched to a gene: 5. The CDR3 loop reads CATSEGQFNTEAFF. CDR3 in DNA: TGTGCCACCAGCGAGGGACAGTTTAACACTGAAGCTTTCTTT.

The V call is TRBV5-1, the J call TRBJ2-3, with 7 positions matching TRBD1. V trimming: 4 bases; J trimming: 0 bases; junction bases outside the gene matches: 5. The CDR3 consists of 15 residues. Germline lookup yields CDR1 SGHRS and CDR2 YFSETQ. The CDR3 region is CASSIDRVSTDTQYF. The CDR3 bases are TGCGCCAGCAGCATAGACAGGGTTAGCACAGATACGCAGTATTTT.

This clone appeared a few times. This sequence joins TRBV4-2 and TRBJ2-1, with 10 bases fitting TRBD2. There are 15 residues in the CDR3. Germline V gene sequence: CDR1 LGHNA, CDR2 YNFKEQ. The V segment lost 1 base and the J segment 3 bases; nucleotides outside the gene matches: 0. The CDR3 bases are TGTGCCAGCAGCCAAGGACTAGCGGGCTACAATGAGCAGTTCTTC. This sequence encodes CASSQGLAGYNEQFF.

This chain joins TRBV4-2 and TRBJ1-3, with no clear D. Trimming removed 0 bases at V and 0 bases at J, with 6 bases between. The CDR3 totals 15 residues. CDR1 and CDR2 (germline): LGHNA, YNFKEQ. CDR3 sequence (DNA): TGTGCCAGCAGCCAAGATTCCGTCTCTGGAAACACCATATATTTT. This sequence encodes CASSQDSVSGNTIYF.

This clone occurred a few times. The chain has TRBV20-1 and TRBJ1-1; D perhaps matches TRBD1 (6 bases). The CDR3 extends over 11 amino acids. V lost 4 bases, J lost 3 bases, and 6 bases lay in between. CDR1 and CDR2 (germline): DFQATT, SNEGSKA (reference sequence). The CDR3: CSANRDTEAFF. The CDR3 DNA reads TGCAGTGCTAACAGGGACACTGAAGCTTTCTTT.

The V and J genes are TRBV18 and TRBJ1-2; 7 bases are a match to TRBD1. Per the germline V gene, CDR1 is KGHSH and CDR2 is LQKENI. The CDR3 totals 15 residues. Trimming took 6 bases from V and 3 from J; bases not matched to a gene: 10. CDR3 sequence: CASSNFSGTDYGYTF. The CDR3 DNA reads TGTGCCAGCTCCAACTTCTCCGGGACAGACTATGGCTACACCTTC.

V usage is TRBV15 and J usage is TRBJ2-3; the match to TRBD2 covers 9 bases. J gave up 1 base and V 10 bases, and 9 bases lay outside the gene matches. Germline CDR1 and CDR2: LNHNV and YYDKDF (reference sequence). The CDR3 consists of 15 residues. CDR3 nucleotides: TGTGCCAGCCCTTTTAGCGGGGGAGGCACAGATACGCAGTATTTT. This sequence encodes CASPFSGGGTDTQYF.

The gene calls are TRBV5-8 and TRBJ1-4; weak D call: TRBD1 (6 bases). V lost 0 bases to trimming and J lost 4 bases, with 10 bases between them. Germline V gene lookup returns CDR1 SGHTS and CDR2 YDEGEE. This CDR3 region has 15 residues. CDR3 region: CASSLAGTFNEKLFF. The CDR3 DNA reads TGTGCCAGCAGCTTGGCCGGGACATTTAATGAAAAACTGTTTTTT. The full variable domain, its missing parts supplied by reference TRBV5-8 and TRBJ1-4, is EAGVTQSPTHLIKTRGQQATLRCSPISGHTSVYWYQQALGLGLQFLLWYDEGEERNRGNFPPRFSGRQFPNYSSELNVNALELEDSALYLCASSLAGTFNEKLFFGSGTQLSVL.

This clone was detected only once. This chain joins TRBV5-4 and TRBJ1-1; D is unclear. Germline assignment: CDR1 SGHNT and CDR2 YYREEE (reference sequence). V was clipped by 2 bases and J by 1 base, with 9 bases between them. This CDR3 region has 14 residues. CDR3 amino acids: CASSFRGPNTEAFF. As DNA, the CDR3 is TGTGCCAGCAGCTTTAGAGGGCCGAACACTGAAGCTTTCTTT. Using reference TRBV5-4 and TRBJ1-1 for the parts outside the CDR3, the full variable domain is ETGVTQSPTHLIKTRGQQVTLRCSSQSGHNTVSWYQQALGQGPQFIFQYYREEENGRGNFPPRFSGLQFPNYSSELNVNALELDDSALYLCASSFRGPNTEAFFGQGTRLTVV.

This clone was counted only a few times. The chain joins TRBV5-8 to TRBJ2-1; 10 bases fit TRBD2. Germline V gene sequence: CDR1 SGHTS, CDR2 YDEGEE. There are 16 residues in the CDR3. J gave up 7 bases and V 0 bases, and 7 bases lay outside the gene matches. CDR3 DNA sequence: TGTGCCAGCAGCTTGGAAGGACTAGCGGTGGAAAATGAGCAGTTCTTC. Protein product: CASSLEGLAVENEQFF.

The chain recombines TRBV7-6 with TRBJ2-5; 8 bases align to TRBD1. The trim removed 5 bases at V and 4 bases at J, leaving 9 bases unmatched. The CDR3 has 15 residues. Per germline, CDR1 SGHVS and CDR2 FNYEAQ. The CDR3: CASSLGQGGTETQYF. The CDR3 coding sequence is TGTGCCAGCAGCCTCGGACAGGGTGGGACAGAGACCCAGTACTTC.

Only one count was recorded for this clone. This chain connects TRBV6-9 to TRBJ1-1; TRBD1 is a possible D gene (5 bases). CDR3 length equals 14 residues. Trimming took 4 bases from V and 9 from J, leaving 18 bases between them. Germline-derived CDR1 and CDR2 are MNHGY and SVAAGI. CDR3 protein: CASSLHQGGQKAFF. Here the CDR3 DNA reads TGTGCCAGCAGTTTACACCAGGGTGGGCAGAAAGCTTTCTTT.

The CDR3 region is CASSLGTDISYEQYF. In nucleotides, the CDR3 is TGTGCCAGCAGCCTCGGGACAGATATTTCCTACGAGCAGTACTTC. The gene calls are TRBV6-5 and TRBJ2-7, with 7 bases lining up with TRBD1. V shed 6 bases and J 1 base; nucleotides not matched to a gene: 9. The CDR3 is made up of 15 amino acids. The germline V gene encodes CDR1 MNHEY and CDR2 SVGAGI.

In its sample, this clone was seen a few times. The chain combines TRBV4-2 with TRBJ1-2, with 8 nucleotides matching TRBD1. This CDR3 region has 15 residues. V gave up 5 bases and J gave up 5 bases; unmatched junction bases: 10. Germline lookup yields CDR1 LGHNA and CDR2 YNFKEQ. The CDR3 nucleotides are TGTGCCAGCAGCACGGACCGACAGGGGAAATATGGCTACACCTTC. Protein product: CASSTDRQGKYGYTF.

The chain employs TRBV6-1 and TRBJ1-5, with 10 bases matching TRBD1. The ends lost 4 bases at V and 2 bases at J; junction bases unmatched: 2. Germline assignment: CDR1 MNHNS and CDR2 SASEGT. This CDR3 has 15 residues. The CDR3 is CASSGDRGGNQPQHF. The CDR3 bases are TGTGCCAGCAGTGGGGACAGGGGCGGCAATCAGCCCCAGCATTTT.

V gene TRBV10-3 combines with J gene TRBJ2-1, with 15 bases that match TRBD2. V shed 9 bases, J shed 8 bases, and the junction held 5 bases outside the gene matches. This CDR3 contains 14 residues. Looked up from germline, CDR1 is ENHRY and CDR2 is SYGVKD. The chain's CDR3 is CAIEGLAGGDEQFF. DNA for the CDR3: TGTGCCATAGAAGGACTAGCGGGAGGGGATGAGCAGTTCTTC.

The rearrangement joins TRBV5-4 to TRBJ1-2; 7 nucleotides match TRBD1. CDR3 size: 14 residues. Trimming took 4 bases from V and 3 from J; bases not matched to a gene: 6. Germline V gene lookup returns CDR1 SGHNT and CDR2 YYREEE (reference sequence). The CDR3 DNA sequence: TGTGCCAGCAGCAGTCGACAGGGTGACTATGGCTACACCTTC. The encoded protein is CASSSRQGDYGYTF. Full variable domain (missing parts from reference TRBV5-4 and TRBJ1-2): ETGVTQSPTHLIKTRGQQVTLRCSSQSGHNTVSWYQQALGQGPQFIFQYYREEENGRGNFPPRFSGLQFPNYSSELNVNALELDDSALYLCASSSRQGDYGYTFGSGTRLTVV.

CDR3: CASSLELLLSGNTIYF. Here the CDR3 DNA reads TGTGCCAGCAGCTTAGAGCTCCTCCTTTCTGGAAACACCATATATTTT. V and J are TRBV7-2 and TRBJ1-3; no clear D. V lost 1 base, J lost 1 base, and 11 bases lay in between. Germline values: CDR1 SGHTA, CDR2 FQGNSA. The CDR3 is 16 residues long.

The V call is TRBV10-3, the J call TRBJ2-3; D is perhaps TRBD2 (6 bases). Trimming took 6 bases from V and 0 from J, leaving 10 bases between them. The CDR3 totals 14 residues. The germline V gene has CDR1 ENHRY and CDR2 SYGVKD. This chain's CDR3 is CAISGTSSTDTQYF. In DNA, the CDR3 is TGTGCCATCAGCGGGACTTCTAGCACAGATACGCAGTATTTT.

This clone appeared a single time. One end of the junction fails to match germline, which may point to a read error. The gene calls are TRBV10-3 and TRBJ2-5; TRBD2 matches 10 bases. Germline lookup yields CDR1 ENHRY and CDR2 SYGVKD. CDR3 size: 15 residues. The CDR3 sequence is CAIGERAGGHETQYF. The CDR3 coding sequence is TGTGCCATCGGTGAACGAGCGGGAGGGCACGAGACCCAGTACTTC.